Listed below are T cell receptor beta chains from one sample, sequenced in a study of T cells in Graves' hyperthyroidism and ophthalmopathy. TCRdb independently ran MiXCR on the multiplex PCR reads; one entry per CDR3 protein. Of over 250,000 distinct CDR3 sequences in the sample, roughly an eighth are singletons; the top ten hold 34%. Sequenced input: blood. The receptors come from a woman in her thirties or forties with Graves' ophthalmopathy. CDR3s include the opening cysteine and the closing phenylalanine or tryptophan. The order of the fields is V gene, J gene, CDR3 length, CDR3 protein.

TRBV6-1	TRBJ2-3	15	CASRWRRQGADTQYF
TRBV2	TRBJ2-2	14	CASKAGANTGELFF
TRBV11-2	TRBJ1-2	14	CASTSSGGNYGYTF
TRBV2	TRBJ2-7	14	CASSVEGLGYEQYF
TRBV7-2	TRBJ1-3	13	CASSPSAGPTIYF
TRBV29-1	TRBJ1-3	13	CSVAGYSGNTIYF
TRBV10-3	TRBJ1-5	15	CAISESPTGNQPQHF
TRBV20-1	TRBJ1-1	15	CSARILSTLNTEAFF
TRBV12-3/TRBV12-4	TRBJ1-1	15	CASSPRGPWDTEAFF
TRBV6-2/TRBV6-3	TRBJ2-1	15	CASSYSTGAYNEQFF
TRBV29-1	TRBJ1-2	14	CSVERGGSSYGYTF
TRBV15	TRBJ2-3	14	CATSRRTGRDTQYF